Following are 10 T cell receptor beta chains from one sample sequenced in a study of control samples from healthy donors and cancer patients. TCRdb's table, derived via immunoSEQ multiplex PCR, lists solely in-frame clones and lacks some. Here the sample spans about 130,000 clones, approximately 90% being singletons. The sequenced sample consisted of blood. The receptors here all came from a man younger than 35 in good health.

The chain uses TRBV14 and TRBJ2-5; no firm D call. Trimming took 4 bases from V and 3 from J, leaving 15 bases between them. This CDR3 region has 15 residues. Germline V gene data show CDR1 as SGHDN and CDR2 as FVKESK. This chain's CDR3 is CASSRTRASKETQYF. The CDR3 bases are TGTGCCAGCAGCCGTACCCGGGCCTCTAAAGAGACCCAGTACTTC.

On this clone: The germline gene is not matched at one end of the junction; a read error may be the cause. The DNA of the CDR3 is TGTGCCGGCAGTCTGGGGGTAAACACTGAAGCTTTCTTT. Translated, it gives CAGSLGVNTEAFF. The V gene is TRBV7-2, the J gene TRBJ1-1, with D perhaps TRBD1 (5 bases). This CDR3 is built from 13 residues. CDR1 SGHTA and CDR2 FQGNSA come from the germline V gene.

The chain couples TRBV7-2 to TRBJ2-3; 9 nucleotides line up with TRBD2. Germline CDR1 SGHTA, CDR2 FQGNSA. J lost 5 bases, V lost 4 bases, and 13 bases had no gene match. The length of the CDR3 is 17 residues. CDR3 in DNA: TGTGCCAGCAGCTCCCCTTCCCGCGGGGGGGCCTTAGATACGCAGTATTTT. Translating it yields CASSSPSRGGALDTQYF. The whole variable domain, remainder taken from reference TRBV7-2 and TRBJ2-3, is GAGVSQSPSNKVTEKGKDVELRCDPISGHTALYWYRQSLGQGLEFLIYFQGNSAPDKSGLPSDRFSAERTGGSVSTLTIQRTQQEDSAVYLCASSSPSRGGALDTQYFGPGTRLTVL.

The chain is built from TRBV30 and TRBJ1-1; TRBD1 is a possible D gene (5 bases). The germline V and J ends were trimmed by 0 bases and 9 bases, with 14 bases remaining between them. CDR1 and CDR2 from the germline V gene are GTSNPN and SVGIG (reference sequence). CDR3 length: 13 amino acids. The CDR3 DNA sequence: TGTGCCTGGAGTGTAGGCGACAGTGGAAAAGCTTTCTTT. Translation: CAWSVGDSGKAFF.

The chain couples TRBV30 to TRBJ1-3; D gene uncertain. V lost 0 bases, J lost 2 bases, and 5 bases lay in between. Germline values: CDR1 GTSNPN, CDR2 SVGIG (reference sequence). The CDR3 has 13 amino acids. CDR3 DNA sequence: TGTGCCTGGAGTGTTGGGACTGGAAACACCATATATTTT. It is translated as CAWSVGTGNTIYF.

The chain uses TRBV4-1 and TRBJ1-2; D unclear. V dropped 0 bases and J dropped 7 bases, with 12 bases sitting between them. Germline values: CDR1 MGHRA, CDR2 YSYEKL. The CDR3 runs to 14 residues. The CDR3 region has the DNA TGCGCCAGCAGCCAAGAATCAGTAACTGGTGGCTACACCTTC. Translation gives CASSQESVTGGYTF.

This chain connects TRBV7-2 to TRBJ2-1; 16 positions match TRBD2. The J segment lost 7 bases and the V segment lost 5 bases, leaving 8 bases of the junction unmatched. Looked up from germline, CDR1 is SGHTA and CDR2 is FQGNSA. This CDR3 has 17 amino acids. CDR3 amino acids: CASSGSGTSGGGNEQFF. CDR3 sequence (DNA): TGTGCCAGCAGCGGCTCCGGGACTAGCGGGGGGGGGAATGAGCAGTTCTTC.

Here the CDR3 reads CASSLVGDYGYTF. In nucleotides, the CDR3 is TGTGCCAGCAGCTTAGTGGGGGACTATGGCTACACCTTC. The V gene is TRBV7-2, the J gene TRBJ1-2, with D possibly matching TRBD1 (5 bases). The CDR3 is 13 amino acids. V was trimmed by 1 base and J by 3 bases, leaving 6 bases between them. CDR1 and CDR2 (germline): SGHTA, FQGNSA.

The V call is TRBV19, the J call TRBJ1-1; D may be TRBD1 (6 bases). Per the germline V gene, CDR1 is LNHDA and CDR2 is SQIVND (reference sequence). The CDR3 runs to 17 residues. The V end lost 5 bases, the J end lost 0 bases, and 19 bases lay between the germline ends. The CDR3 DNA reads TGTGCCAGTAGTGGACAGCAAACTCCGCGCATGAACACTGAAGCTTTCTTT. Its translation: CASSGQQTPRMNTEAFF.

This clone has only a few counts. The V and J genes are TRBV4-1 and TRBJ2-5; D ambiguous. Germline V CDR1 and CDR2: MGHRA, YSYEKL. Trimming took off 1 base at V and 4 bases at J, with 10 bases between the two ends. CDR3 length: 14 amino acids. CDR3 sequence reads: CASSQGDAGETQYF. CDR3 in DNA: TGCGCCAGCAGCCAAGGAGACGCCGGAGAGACCCAGTACTTC.